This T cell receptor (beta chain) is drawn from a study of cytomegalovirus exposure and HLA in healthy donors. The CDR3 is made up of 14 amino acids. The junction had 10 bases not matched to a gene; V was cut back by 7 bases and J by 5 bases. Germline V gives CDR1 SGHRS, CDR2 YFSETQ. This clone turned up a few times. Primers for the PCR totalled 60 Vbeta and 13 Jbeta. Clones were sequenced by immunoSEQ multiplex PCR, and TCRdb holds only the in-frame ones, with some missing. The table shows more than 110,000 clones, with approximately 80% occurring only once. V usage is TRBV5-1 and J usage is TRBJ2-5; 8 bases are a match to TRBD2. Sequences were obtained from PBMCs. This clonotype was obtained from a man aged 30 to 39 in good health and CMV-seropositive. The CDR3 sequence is CASWAGGPGETQYF. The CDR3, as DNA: TGCGCCAGCTGGGCGGGGGGCCCGGGGGAGACCCAGTACTTC.